The T cell receptor beta chain under discussion was sequenced for a study of identical twins. The CDR3 is made up of 15 amino acids. The germline gives CDR1 MNHEY, CDR2 SVGAGI. V was shortened by 0 bases and J by 6 bases, with 14 bases between the two germline ends. In TCRdb, the 5' RACE reads were re-called with MiXCR into one record per CDR3 protein. The table shows around 530,000 distinct CDR3 sequences, with roughly 15% occurring only once. This clonotype was counted ten times or more. The same specimen was also included in a second study, on yellow fever vaccine responses in identical twins.

The TCR was taken from a woman younger than 30 in good health. This sequence joins TRBV6-5 and TRBJ1-1; D might be TRBD1 (6 bases). The sample consisted of CD4+ T cells sorted from blood. For the CDR3, the DNA is TGTGCCAGCAGTTACTCGTCCACCCGGGGGCCTGAAGCTTTCTTT. Translated, it gives CASSYSSTRGPEAFF.